The T cell receptor (beta chain) described here comes from a study of blood T cell repertoires in COVID-19. About the study: Sources were T cells, B-cell-depleted T cells, or PBMCs; the material itself was cDNA or gDNA.

On this clone: One end of the junction is discordant with germline, which a read error may explain.

Here immunoSEQ multiplex PCR was the method, and the copy in TCRdb shows in-frame clones only, minus some. In the table there are 250,000 to 350,000 clones, around 85% of which are singletons. The CDR3 runs to 15 residues. The germline V gene encodes CDR1 SSHAT and CDR2 FNYEAQ (reference sequence). The sample consisted of peripheral blood. V is TRBV7-7 and J is TRBJ2-5; maybe TRBD2 (5 bases). This TCR came from a human donor with COVID-19, enrolled during active disease. The donor label of this sample is uncertain. CDR3 region: CASSLASNWRETQYF. As DNA, the CDR3 is TGTGCTAGCAGCTTAGCCTCAAATTGGAGGGAGACCCAGTACTTC.